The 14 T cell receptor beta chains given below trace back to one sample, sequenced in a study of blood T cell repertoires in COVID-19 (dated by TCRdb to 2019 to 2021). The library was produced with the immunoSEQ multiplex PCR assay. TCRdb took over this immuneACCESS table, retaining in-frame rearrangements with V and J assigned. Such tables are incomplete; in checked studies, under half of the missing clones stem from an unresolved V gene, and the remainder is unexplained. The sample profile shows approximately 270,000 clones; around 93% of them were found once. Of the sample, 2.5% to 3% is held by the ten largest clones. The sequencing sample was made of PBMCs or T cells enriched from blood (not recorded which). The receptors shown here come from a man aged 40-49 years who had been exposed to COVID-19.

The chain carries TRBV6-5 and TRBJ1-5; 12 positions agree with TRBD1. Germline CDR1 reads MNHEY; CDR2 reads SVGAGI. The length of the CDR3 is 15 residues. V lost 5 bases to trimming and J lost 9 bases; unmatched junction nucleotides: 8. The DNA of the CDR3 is TGTGCCAGCAGTCCTCGGGACAGGGGGCGCTGGCCCCAGCATTTT. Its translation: CASSPRDRGRWPQHF.

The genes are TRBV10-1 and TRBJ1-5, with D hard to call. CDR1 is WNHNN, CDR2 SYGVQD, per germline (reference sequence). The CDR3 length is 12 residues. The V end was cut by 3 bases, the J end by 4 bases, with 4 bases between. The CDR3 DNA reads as TGCGCCAGCAGTGACTATAATCAGCCCCAGCATTTT. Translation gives CASSDYNQPQHF.

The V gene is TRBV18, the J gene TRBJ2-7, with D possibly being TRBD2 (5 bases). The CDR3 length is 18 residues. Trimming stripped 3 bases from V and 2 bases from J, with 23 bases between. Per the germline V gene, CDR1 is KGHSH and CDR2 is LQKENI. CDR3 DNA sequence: TGTGCCAGCTCACCCCGAGGGCCAGATTATACATTTACCTACGAGCAGTACTTC. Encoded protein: CASSPRGPDYTFTYEQYF.

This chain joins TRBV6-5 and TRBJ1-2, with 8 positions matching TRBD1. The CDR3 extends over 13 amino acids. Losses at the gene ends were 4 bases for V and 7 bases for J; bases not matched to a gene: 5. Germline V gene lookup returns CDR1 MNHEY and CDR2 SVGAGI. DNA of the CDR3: TGTGCCAGCAGTTCCGGGACAGGCGGTGGCTACACCTTC. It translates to CASSSGTGGGYTF.

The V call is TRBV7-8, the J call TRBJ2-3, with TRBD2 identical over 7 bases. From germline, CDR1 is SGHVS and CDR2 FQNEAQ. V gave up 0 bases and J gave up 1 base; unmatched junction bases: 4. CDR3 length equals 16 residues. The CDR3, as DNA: TGTGCCAGCAGCTTAGCGTCCCTAGCGGGCACAGATACGCAGTATTTT. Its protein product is CASSLASLAGTDTQYF.

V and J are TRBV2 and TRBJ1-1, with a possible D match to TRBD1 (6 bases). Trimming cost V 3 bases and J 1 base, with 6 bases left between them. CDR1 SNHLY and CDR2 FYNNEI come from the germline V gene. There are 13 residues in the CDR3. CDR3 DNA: TGTGCCAGCAGTGAGGACAGGAACACTGAAGCTTTCTTT. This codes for CASSEDRNTEAFF.

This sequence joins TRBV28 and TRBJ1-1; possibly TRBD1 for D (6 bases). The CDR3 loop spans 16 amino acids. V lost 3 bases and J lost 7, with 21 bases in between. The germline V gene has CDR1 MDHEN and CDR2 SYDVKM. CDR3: CASSFPIGQPQGEAFF. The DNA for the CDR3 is TGTGCCAGCAGTTTCCCCATCGGACAGCCCCAAGGTGAAGCTTTCTTT.

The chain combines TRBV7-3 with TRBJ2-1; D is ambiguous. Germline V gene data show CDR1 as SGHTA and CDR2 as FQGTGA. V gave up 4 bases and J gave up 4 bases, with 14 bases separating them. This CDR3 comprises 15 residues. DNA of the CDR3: TGTGCCAGCAGCTCCACCGCGACTGGTTACAATGAGCAGTTCTTC. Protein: CASSSTATGYNEQFF.

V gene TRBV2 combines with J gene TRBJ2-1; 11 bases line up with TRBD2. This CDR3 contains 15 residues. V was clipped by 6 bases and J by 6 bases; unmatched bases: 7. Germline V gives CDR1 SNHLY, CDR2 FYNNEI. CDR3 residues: CASRLGSGRANEQFF. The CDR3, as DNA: TGTGCCAGCAGACTGGGTAGCGGGAGGGCCAATGAGCAGTTCTTC.

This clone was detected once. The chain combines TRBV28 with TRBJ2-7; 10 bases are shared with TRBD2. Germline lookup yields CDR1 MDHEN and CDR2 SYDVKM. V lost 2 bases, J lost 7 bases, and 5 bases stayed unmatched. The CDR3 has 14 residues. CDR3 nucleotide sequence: TGTGCCAGCAGTTTACTAGCGGGAGTAAGTGAGCAGTACTTC. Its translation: CASSLLAGVSEQYF.

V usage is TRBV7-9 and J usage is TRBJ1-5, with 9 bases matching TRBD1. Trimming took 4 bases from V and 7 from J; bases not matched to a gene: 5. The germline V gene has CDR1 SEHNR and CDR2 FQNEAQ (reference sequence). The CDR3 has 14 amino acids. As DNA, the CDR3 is TGTGCCAGCAGCTCTGGGACAGGGAAACAGCCCCAGCATTTT. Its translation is CASSSGTGKQPQHF.

CDR3 protein: CASKFGGTGTEGYTF. CDR3 DNA sequence: TGTGCCAGCAAGTTTGGGGGGACCGGGACAGAAGGCTACACCTTC. The gene calls are TRBV27 and TRBJ1-2; 7 nucleotides align to TRBD1. V shed 7 bases and J 8 bases; nucleotides not matched to a gene: 16. The CDR3 spans 15 residues. CDR1 MNHEY and CDR2 SMNVEV come from the germline V gene (reference sequence).

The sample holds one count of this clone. CDR3 DNA sequence: TGTGCCAGTAGTCTAACCGGGACAGGGGCCTACGAGCAGTACTTC. It translates to CASSLTGTGAYEQYF. The chain has TRBV19 and TRBJ2-7; 10 bases are a match to TRBD1. The V and J ends lost 5 bases and 2 bases, in that order; junction bases with no gene match: 6. The CDR3 is 15 residues long. Germline V gene lookup returns CDR1 LNHDA and CDR2 SQIVND (reference sequence). The full variable domain, rest sourced from reference TRBV19 and TRBJ2-7, is DGGITQSPKYLFRKEGQNVTLSCEQNLNHDAMYWYRQDPGQGLRLIYYSQIVNDFQKGDIAEGYSVSREKKESFPLTVTSAQKNPTAFYLCASSLTGTGAYEQYFGPGTRLTVT.

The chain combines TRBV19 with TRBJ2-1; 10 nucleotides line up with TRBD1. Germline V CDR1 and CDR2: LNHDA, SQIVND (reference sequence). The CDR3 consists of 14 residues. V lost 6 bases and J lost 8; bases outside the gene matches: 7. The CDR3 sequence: CASRSDRGVDEQFF. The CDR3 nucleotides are TGTGCCAGTAGATCGGACAGGGGGGTTGATGAGCAGTTCTTC.